The T cell receptor beta chain under discussion was sequenced for a study of blood T cell repertoires in COVID-19. At the level of the study: Researchers got acute and convalescent COVID-19 samples from the United States, Italy and Spain. From T cells, B-cell-depleted T cells, or PBMCs came the material, which was cDNA or gDNA.

Original processing notes: Reference gene primers were amplified, and this amplification served to estimate nucleated cell counts. Measured with immunoSEQ multiplex PCR; TCRdb has only the in-frame clones, and not every one. V and J calls and clone size are those listed in that table; D and trimming were worked out from the DNA. This table has some 150,000 clones, about 85% appearing once. The CDR3 has 13 amino acids. From germline, CDR1 is SGHRS and CDR2 YFSETQ. V lost 2 bases to trimming and J lost 5 bases, with 10 bases between them. This TCR derives from a human donor with acute or convalescent COVID-19. The donor label of this sample is uncertain. The sequenced sample consisted of peripheral blood. The J gene is TRBJ1-1, the V gene TRBV5-1, with D possibly TRBD1 on 6 matching bases. The CDR3 DNA is TGCGCCAGCAGCTTCCCAGGGGTGACTGAAGCTTTCTTT. This gives the protein CASSFPGVTEAFF.